The subject of this entry is one T cell receptor (beta chain). The data are from a study of cytomegalovirus exposure and HLA in healthy donors. The CDR3 spans 15 residues. V dropped 2 bases and J dropped 1; count of bases not matched to a gene: 3. CDR1 MNHEY and CDR2 SVGAGI come from the germline V gene. PCR employed 60 Vbeta and 13 Jbeta primers. TCRdb keeps only in-frame clones here, not all; method: immunoSEQ multiplex PCR. The profile shows about 140,000 clones, roughly 80% of them singletons. The TCR comes from a woman between 25 and 40 years old in good health and CMV-seronegative. Material for sequencing was PBMCs. The V and J genes are TRBV6-5 and TRBJ2-3; the match to TRBD2 covers 7 bases. CDR3 coding DNA: TGTGCCAGCAGTTACGGGGCGGGGGGCACAGATACGCAGTATTTT. Translating it yields CASSYGAGGTDTQYF.